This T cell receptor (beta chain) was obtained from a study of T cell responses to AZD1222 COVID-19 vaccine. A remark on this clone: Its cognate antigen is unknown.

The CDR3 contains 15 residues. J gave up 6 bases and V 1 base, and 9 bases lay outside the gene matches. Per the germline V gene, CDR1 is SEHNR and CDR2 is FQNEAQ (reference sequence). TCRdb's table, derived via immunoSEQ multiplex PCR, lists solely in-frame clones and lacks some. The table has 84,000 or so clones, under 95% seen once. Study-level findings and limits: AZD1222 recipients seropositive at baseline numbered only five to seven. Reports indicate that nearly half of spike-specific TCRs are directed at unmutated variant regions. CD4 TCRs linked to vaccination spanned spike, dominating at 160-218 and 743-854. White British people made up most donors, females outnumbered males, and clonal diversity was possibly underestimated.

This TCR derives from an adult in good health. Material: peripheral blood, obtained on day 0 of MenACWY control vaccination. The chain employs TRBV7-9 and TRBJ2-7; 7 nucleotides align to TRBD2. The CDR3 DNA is TGTGCCAGCAGCTTAGGGGTTGCGGGCGGGGGCGAGCAGTACTTC. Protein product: CASSLGVAGGGEQYF.